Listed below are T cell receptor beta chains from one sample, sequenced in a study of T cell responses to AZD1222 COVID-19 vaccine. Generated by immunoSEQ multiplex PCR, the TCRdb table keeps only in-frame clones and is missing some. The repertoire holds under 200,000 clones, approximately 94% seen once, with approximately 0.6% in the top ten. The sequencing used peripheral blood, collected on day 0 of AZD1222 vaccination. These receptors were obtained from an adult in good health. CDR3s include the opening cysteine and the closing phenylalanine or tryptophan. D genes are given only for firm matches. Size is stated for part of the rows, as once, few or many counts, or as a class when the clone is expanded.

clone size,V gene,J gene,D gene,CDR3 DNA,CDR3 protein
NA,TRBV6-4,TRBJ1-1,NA,TGTGCCAGCAGTGAAGGCCCGAACACTGAAGCTTTCTTT,CASSEGPNTEAFF
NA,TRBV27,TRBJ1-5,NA,TGTGCCAGCAGTTTATTAGGGAATCAGCCCCAGCATTTT,CASSLLGNQPQHF
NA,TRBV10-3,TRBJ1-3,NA,TGTGCCATCAGTGACCCGACAGCCCCGGTCCCAGTGGGTGACACCATATATTTT,CAISDPTAPVPVGDTIYF
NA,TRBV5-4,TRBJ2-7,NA,TGTGCCTGGGGACCGCCTCGGAACGAGCAGTACTTC,CAWGPPRNEQYF
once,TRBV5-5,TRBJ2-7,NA,TGTGCCAGCAGCCTGAAATGGGGGGATTGGTCCTACGAGCAGTACTTC,CASSLKWGDWSYEQYF
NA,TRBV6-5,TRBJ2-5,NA,TGTGCCAGCACAATGATACGAGTCCTTTACTTC,CASTMIRVLYF
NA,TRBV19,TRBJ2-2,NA,TGTGCCAGTAGTATAAGGGGTTCCGGGGAGCTGTTTTTT,CASSIRGSGELFF
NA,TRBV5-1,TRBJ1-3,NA,TGCGCCAGCAGCCCTGCCCAGCACTCCTCTGGAAACACCATATATTTT,CASSPAQHSSGNTIYF
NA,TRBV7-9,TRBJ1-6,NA,TGTGCCAGCAGCGCAAGAGGGGTCCAGGATTCACCCCTCCACTTT,CASSARGVQDSPLHF
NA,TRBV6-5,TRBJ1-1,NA,TGTGCCAGCCAGGGCGGCACTGAAGCTTTCTTT,CASQGGTEAFF
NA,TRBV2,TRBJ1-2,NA,TGTGCCAGCAGTGAAAGGGGACCGAGTGGCTACACCTTC,CASSERGPSGYTF
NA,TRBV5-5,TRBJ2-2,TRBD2,TGTGCCAGCAGCTTGAGGCTAGCGGGACCGAACACCGGGGAGCTGTTTTTT,CASSLRLAGPNTGELFF
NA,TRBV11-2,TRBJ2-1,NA,TGTGCCAGCAGCCCCATCCCTGGGCCCTCTTTCAATGAGCAGTTCTTC,CASSPIPGPSFNEQFF
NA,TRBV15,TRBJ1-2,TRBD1,TGTGCCACCAGCAGAGACGTTGGACAGGACTATGGCTACACCTTC,CATSRDVGQDYGYTF
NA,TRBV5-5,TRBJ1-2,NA,TGTGCCAGCAGCTTTGCCAGGGAGAACACCTTC,CASSFARENTF
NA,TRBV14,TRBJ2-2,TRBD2,TGTGCCAGCAGCCCACTGGCTAGCGGAGACACCGGGGAGCTGTTTTTT,CASSPLASGDTGELFF
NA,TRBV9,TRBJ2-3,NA,TGTGCCAGCAGCAAAGGGGCGGGAAACACAGATACGCAGTATTTT,CASSKGAGNTDTQYF
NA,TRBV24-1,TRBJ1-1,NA,TGTGCCACCCAACACAACCGGGACGGAGGAGAAGCTTTCTTT,CATQHNRDGGEAFF
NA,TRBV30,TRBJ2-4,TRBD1,TGTGCCTGGAGTGTGGGGACAGGGAGGAACATTCAGTACTTC,CAWSVGTGRNIQYF
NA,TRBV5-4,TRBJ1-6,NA,TGTGCCAGCCAAACCGGGACAAAAGACTCACCCCTCCACTTT,CASQTGTKDSPLHF
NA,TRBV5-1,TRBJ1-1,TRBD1,TGCGCCAGCAGCCCACAGGGGAAGAGTATGAACACTGAAGCTTTCTTT,CASSPQGKSMNTEAFF
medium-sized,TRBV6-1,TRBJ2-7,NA,TGTGCCAGCAGTGAAGCCACAGGGACGGGGGAGCAGTACTTC,CASSEATGTGEQYF
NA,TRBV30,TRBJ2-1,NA,TGTGCCTGGGGGGGGACCTCCTACAATGAGCAGTTCTTC,CAWGGTSYNEQFF
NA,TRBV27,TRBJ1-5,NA,TGTGCCAGCATGCGACAGCGGGGAAGTCAGCCCCAGCATTTT,CASMRQRGSQPQHF
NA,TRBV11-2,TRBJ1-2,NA,TGTGCCAGCAGCTTGGAGGGCTATGGCTACACCTTC,CASSLEGYGYTF
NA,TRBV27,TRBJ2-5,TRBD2,TGTGCCAGCAGTCTCCCCGGAGGGAGGGGGACCCAGTACTTC,CASSLPGGRGTQYF
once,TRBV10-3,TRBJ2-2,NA,TGTGCCATCAGTGACAAAGGGGGAGGAACCGGGGAGCTGTTTTTT,CAISDKGGGTGELFF
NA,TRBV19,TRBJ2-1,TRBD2,TGTGCCAGTAAGTTTCTAGCGGGAGTTAATGAGCAGTTCTTC,CASKFLAGVNEQFF
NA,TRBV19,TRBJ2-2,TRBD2,TGTGCCAGTAAGGAAGCGGGGGGCACCGGGGAGCTGTTTTTT,CASKEAGGTGELFF
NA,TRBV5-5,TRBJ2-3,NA,TGTGCCAGCAGCTTGGGCGATGGAGTTACGCAGTATTTT,CASSLGDGVTQYF
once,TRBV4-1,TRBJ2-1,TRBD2,TGCGCCAGCAGCCAAGATTCCCGACTAGCCCAAAATGAGCAGTTCTTC,CASSQDSRLAQNEQFF
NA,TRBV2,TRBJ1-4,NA,TGTGCCAGCACAAGAAATGAAAAACTGTTTTTT,CASTRNEKLFF
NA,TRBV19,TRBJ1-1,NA,TGTGCCAGTAGGCCAGGGGTCATGAACACTGAAGCTTTCTTT,CASRPGVMNTEAFF
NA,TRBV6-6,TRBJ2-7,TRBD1,TGTGCCAGCAGTTACTCGATTTCCGGACAGGGCTACGAGCAGTACTTC,CASSYSISGQGYEQYF
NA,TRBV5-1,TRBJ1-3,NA,TGCGCCAGCAGCTTGGACGGCCCCCTGTCGAGTTTGGGGGCGAATTTTGGGAACACCATATATTTT,CASSLDGPLSSLGANFGNTIYF
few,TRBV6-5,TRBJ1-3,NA,TGTGCCAGCAGCATCCTAGGCTCTGGAAACACCATATATTTT,CASSILGSGNTIYF
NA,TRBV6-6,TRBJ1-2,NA,TGTGCCAGCAGTTACGTCGTGTCGGGGCGCTATGGCTACACCTTC,CASSYVVSGRYGYTF
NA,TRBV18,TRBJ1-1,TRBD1,TGTGCCAGCTCACCCACAGGGGGCCTGAACACTGAAGCTTTCTTT,CASSPTGGLNTEAFF
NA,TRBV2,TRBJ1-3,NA,TGTGCCAGCAGTGATTACCCCCCAGGGGAAGGGAACACCATATATTTT,CASSDYPPGEGNTIYF
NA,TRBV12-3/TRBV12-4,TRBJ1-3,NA,TGTGCCAGCAGTTTCCGAAACACCATATATTTT,CASSFRNTIYF
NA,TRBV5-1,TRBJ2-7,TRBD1,TGCGCCAGCAGCTTAGGACAGGGGAACTTCTACGAGCAGTACTTC,CASSLGQGNFYEQYF
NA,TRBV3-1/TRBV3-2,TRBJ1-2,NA,TGTGCCAGCAGCCAAGACGGTGTAGCAGACTATGGCTACACCTTC,CASSQDGVADYGYTF
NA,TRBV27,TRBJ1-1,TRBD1,TGTGCCAGCCATCCAGTGGGGACAGGACTGAACACTGAAGCTTTCTTT,CASHPVGTGLNTEAFF
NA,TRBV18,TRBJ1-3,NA,TGTGCCAGCTCCCCAGGGGGAAACACCATATATTTT,CASSPGGNTIYF
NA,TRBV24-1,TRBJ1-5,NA,TGTGCCACCAGTGATAGTGGCCGCAATCAGCCCCAGCATTTT,CATSDSGRNQPQHF
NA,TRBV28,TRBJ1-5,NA,TGTGCCAGCAGCTCAGGACAGCCGAACAATCAGCCCCAGCATTTT,CASSSGQPNNQPQHF
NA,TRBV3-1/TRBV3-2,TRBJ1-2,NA,TGTGCCAGCAGCCACCTAGGGGACTATGGCTACACCTTC,CASSHLGDYGYTF
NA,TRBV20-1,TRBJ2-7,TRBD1,TGCAGTGCTAGTCCCCGGGACAGGGGCGGAAGCTCCTACGAGCAGTACTTC,CSASPRDRGGSSYEQYF
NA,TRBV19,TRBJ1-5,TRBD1,TGTGCCAGTAAAGAGGGACAGGGAAAGGGCAATCAGCCCCAGCATTTT,CASKEGQGKGNQPQHF
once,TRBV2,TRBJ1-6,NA,TGTGCCAGCAGTGTATTAAACTACAATTCACCCCTCCACTTT,CASSVLNYNSPLHF
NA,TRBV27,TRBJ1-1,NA,TGTGCCAGCAGTTTCCGGGGGTCGGGCACTGAAGCTTTCTTT,CASSFRGSGTEAFF
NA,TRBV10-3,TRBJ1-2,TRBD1,TGTGCCATCAACGGCGGGACAGGGGGATCCAAGTATGGCTACACCTTC,CAINGGTGGSKYGYTF
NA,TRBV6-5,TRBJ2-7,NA,TGTGCCAGCAGTTACATTCGGGGCTACGAGCAGTACTTC,CASSYIRGYEQYF
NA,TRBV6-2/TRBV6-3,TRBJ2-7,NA,TGTGCCAGCAGTTGGTCTGAATCCTACGAGCAGTACTTC,CASSWSESYEQYF
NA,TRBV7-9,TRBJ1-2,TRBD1,TGTGCCAGCAGCCGAGACAGGGGGGATGGCTACACCTTC,CASSRDRGDGYTF